The T cell receptor beta chain described here comes from a study of tumor-infiltrating lymphocytes in glioblastoma multiforme. Study findings and constraints: Detected clone frequencies may not reflect cell counts, being RNA-based. The TCR and somatic mutation analysis included just one glioblastoma patient.

Worth noting for this clonotype: The antigen is unknown. Since the CDR3 does not end with the conserved phenylalanine or tryptophan, this likely comes from a read error.

Germline loops: CDR1 MNHNY, CDR2 SVGAGI (reference sequence). Trimming stripped 6 bases from V and 4 bases from J, with 12 bases between. The CDR3 runs to 13 residues. TCR beta libraries were built from RNA through three nested multiplex PCR rounds using modified ARM-PCR. Input was roughly 0.46 ug total RNA, reverse-transcribed with a C-beta primer. From the multiplex PCR reads, TCRdb called clonotypes with MiXCR, one entry per CDR3 protein. The table has 25,000 to 35,000 distinct CDR3 sequences, 50% to 75% seen once. The chain carries TRBV6-6 and TRBJ1-1; no definite D call. The source material was brain tumor tissue. This TCR was sampled from a male donor with glioblastoma. The CDR3 loop is CASRGTESTEAFH. The DNA of the CDR3 is TGTGCCAGCAGGGGTACAGAATCCACTGAAGCTTTCCAT.